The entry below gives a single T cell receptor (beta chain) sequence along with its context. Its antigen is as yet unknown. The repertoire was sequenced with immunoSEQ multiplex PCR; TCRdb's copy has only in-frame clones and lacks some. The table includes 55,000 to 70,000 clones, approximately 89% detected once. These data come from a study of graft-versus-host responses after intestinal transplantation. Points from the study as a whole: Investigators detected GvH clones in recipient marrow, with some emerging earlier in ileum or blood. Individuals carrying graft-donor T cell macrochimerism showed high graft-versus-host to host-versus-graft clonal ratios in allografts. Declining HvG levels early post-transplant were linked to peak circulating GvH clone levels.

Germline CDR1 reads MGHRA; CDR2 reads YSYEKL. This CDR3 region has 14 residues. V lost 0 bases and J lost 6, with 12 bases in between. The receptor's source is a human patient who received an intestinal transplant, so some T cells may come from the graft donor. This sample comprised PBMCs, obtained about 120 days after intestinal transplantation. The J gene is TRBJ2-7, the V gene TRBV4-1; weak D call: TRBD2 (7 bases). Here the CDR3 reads CASSQDRGGIEQYF. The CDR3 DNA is TGCGCCAGCAGCCAAGACAGGGGAGGGATCGAGCAGTACTTC.